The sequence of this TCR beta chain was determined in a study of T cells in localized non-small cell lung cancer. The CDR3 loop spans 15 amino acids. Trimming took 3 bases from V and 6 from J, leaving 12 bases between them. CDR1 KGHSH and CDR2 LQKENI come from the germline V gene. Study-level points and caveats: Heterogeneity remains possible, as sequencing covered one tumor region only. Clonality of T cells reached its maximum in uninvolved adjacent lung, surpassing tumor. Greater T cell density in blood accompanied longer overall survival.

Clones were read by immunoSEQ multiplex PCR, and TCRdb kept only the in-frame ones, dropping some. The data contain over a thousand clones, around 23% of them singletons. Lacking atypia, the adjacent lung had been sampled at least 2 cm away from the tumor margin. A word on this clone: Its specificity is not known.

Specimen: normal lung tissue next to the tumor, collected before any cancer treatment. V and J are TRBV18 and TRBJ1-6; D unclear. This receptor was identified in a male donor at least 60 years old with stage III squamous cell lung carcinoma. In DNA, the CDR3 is TGTGCCAGCTCACCTAGGACGACGAGTAATTCACCCCTCCACTTT. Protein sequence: CASSPRTTSNSPLHF.